Presented here are 28 T cell receptor beta chains from one specimen sequenced in a study of cytomegalovirus exposure and HLA in healthy donors (TCRdb year 2017). The library was prepared using the immunoSEQ multiplex PCR assay. A mixture of 60 forward primers for TCR Vbeta segments and 13 reverse primers for TCR Jbeta segments was used in the multiplex PCR. Held by TCRdb, this immuneACCESS table contains in-frame sequences only and omits some clones. Under half of the omission traces to an unresolved V gene where checked; the cause of the rest is unknown. The table for this sample lists tens of thousands of clones; 70% of them were counted only once. The ten largest clones represent just under 20% of the sample. Sequences were obtained from PBMCs. The receptors originated from a woman between 55 and 75 years old in good health and CMV-seropositive.

CDR3 in DNA: TGCGCCAGCAGCCCGGGGTCCAATCAGCCCCAGCATTTT. This sequence encodes CASSPGSNQPQHF. The chain uses TRBV5-1 and TRBJ1-5; D gene ambiguous. The V gene lost 4 bases and the J gene lost 3 bases, with 8 bases spanning the gap. This CDR3 comprises 13 residues. Germline V lookup: CDR1 SGHRS, CDR2 YFSETQ.

V gene TRBV2 combines with J gene TRBJ2-7; 7 nucleotides agree with TRBD2. The V and J ends lost 3 bases and 0 bases, in that order; junction bases with no gene match: 2. This CDR3 is built from 14 residues. Per germline, CDR1 SNHLY and CDR2 FYNNEI. The CDR3 sequence is CASSEGGSSYEQYF. DNA for the CDR3: TGTGCCAGCAGTGAGGGCGGGAGCTCCTACGAGCAGTACTTC.

This clone has more than one count but fewer than ten. The chain employs TRBV2 and TRBJ1-2; no definite D call. CDR1 and CDR2 from the germline V gene are SNHLY and FYNNEI. This CDR3 has 10 amino acids. The V and J ends lost 7 bases and 8 bases respectively, with 8 bases between them. CDR3 protein: CASNPGGYTF. The CDR3 DNA reads TGTGCCAGCAATCCTGGCGGCTACACCTTC.

The gene calls are TRBV6-5 and TRBJ1-3; 7 positions match TRBD1. Germline V gene sequence: CDR1 MNHEY, CDR2 SVGAGI. With V trimmed by 2 bases and J by 6 bases, 10 bases remained unmatched. The CDR3 has 16 residues. CDR3 sequence (DNA): TGTGCCAGCAGTTACAATCAGGGGGGCCCGGTAAACACCATATATTTT. It codes for CASSYNQGGPVNTIYF.

The chain has TRBV4-1 and TRBJ2-3, with 7 bases that match TRBD1. Germline loops: CDR1 MGHRA, CDR2 YSYEKL. J gave up 2 bases and V 6 bases, and 8 bases lay outside the gene matches. This CDR3 is built from 15 residues. The CDR3 DNA sequence: TGCGCCAGCAGGACAGGGTCGGGTTTCACAGATACGCAGTATTTT. It is translated as CASRTGSGFTDTQYF.

The rearrangement uses TRBV10-3 and TRBJ2-3, with 13 nucleotides matching TRBD2. V gave up 6 bases and J gave up 2 bases; unmatched junction bases: 8. The CDR3 extends over 17 amino acids. Germline CDR1 ENHRY, CDR2 SYGVKD. The CDR3 reads CAISGGTSGDPTDTQYF. The DNA of the CDR3 is TGTGCCATCAGCGGGGGGACTAGCGGGGATCCCACAGATACGCAGTATTTT.

The sample holds a few counts of this clone. The rearrangement uses TRBV6-5 and TRBJ1-1, with D possibly TRBD1 on 5 matching bases. V lost 5 bases and J lost 12, with 16 bases in between. The CDR3 runs 12 residues. Germline CDR1 MNHEY, CDR2 SVGAGI. In DNA, the CDR3 is TGTGCCAGCAGTGTCGGAAAGGGGTTGACTTTCTTT. It encodes CASSVGKGLTFF.

The rearrangement joins TRBV7-3 to TRBJ1-1; D is uncertain. The ends were cut back, 5 bases at V and 2 bases at J, with 9 bases in the middle. The CDR3 is 13 amino acids. Germline lookup yields CDR1 SGHTA and CDR2 FQGTGA. CDR3 region: CASSIDTNTEAFF. CDR3 sequence (DNA): TGTGCCAGCAGCATCGACACTAACACTGAAGCTTTCTTT.

This clone was detected only a few times. CDR3 in DNA: TGCGCCAGCAGCCAAGACCAGTCAGGAGGATATGGCTACACCTTC. It encodes CASSQDQSGGYGYTF. This rearrangement joins TRBV4-1 to TRBJ1-2; no firm D call. Germline V gene sequence: CDR1 MGHRA, CDR2 YSYEKL. The ends were cut back, 0 bases at V and 5 bases at J, with 13 bases in the middle. CDR3 size: 15 residues.

This clone was picked up a small number of times. The rearrangement links TRBV25-1 to TRBJ1-1; D uncertain. Germline CDR1 is MGHDK and CDR2 is SYGVNS. CDR3 length: 14 amino acids. The V gene lost 6 bases and the J gene lost 5 bases, with 16 bases spanning the gap. The CDR3 spells CASREPEGGTEAFF. The CDR3 coding sequence is TGTGCCAGCAGAGAGCCGGAGGGTGGAACTGAAGCTTTCTTT.

V is TRBV7-3 and J is TRBJ2-5; TRBD2 matches at 14 bases. CDR1 and CDR2 (germline): SGHTA, FQGTGA. The CDR3 is 16 residues long. Trimming at V came to 2 bases and at J to 1 base, leaving 0 bases not matched to a gene. The CDR3 protein is CASSLGTSGGQETQYF. CDR3 nucleotide sequence: TGTGCCAGCAGCTTAGGGACTAGCGGGGGCCAAGAGACCCAGTACTTC. Looking up the rest from reference TRBV7-3 and TRBJ2-5 gives the full variable domain: GAGVSQTPSNKVTEKGKYVELRCDPISGHTALYWYRQSLGQGPEFLIYFQGTGAADDSGLPNDRFFAVRPEGSVSTLKIQRTERGDSAVYLCASSLGTSGGQETQYFGPGTRLLVL.

The rearrangement uses TRBV6-5 and TRBJ2-5, with TRBD1 identical over 9 bases. The J call is uncertain, as TRBJ2-7 better fits the DNA end. This CDR3 spans 15 amino acids. The germline gives CDR1 MNHEY, CDR2 SVGAGI. In DNA, the CDR3 is TGTGCCAGCAGTTCCCCGGGACAGGGCAACTACGAGCAGTACTTC. Translating it yields CASSSPGQGNYEQYF.

The genes are TRBV6-5 and TRBJ1-6, with D perhaps matching TRBD1 (5 bases). This CDR3 is 14 amino acids long. Trimming removed 5 bases from V and 4 bases from J, with 9 bases in between. CDR1 and CDR2 (germline): MNHEY, SVGAGI. DNA of the CDR3: TGTGCCAGCAGTAAAGACAGTTATAATTCACCCCTCCACTTT. This encodes CASSKDSYNSPLHF.

The chain carries TRBV18 and TRBJ2-6; D gene uncertain. Germline values: CDR1 KGHSH, CDR2 LQKENI. The CDR3 runs to 12 residues. V shed 0 bases and J shed 10 bases, with 4 bases lying between them. CDR3: CASSPPRNVLTF. CDR3 DNA sequence: TGTGCCAGCTCACCACCCCGTAACGTCCTGACTTTC.

The rearrangement joins TRBV27 to TRBJ1-4; D not certain. V was trimmed by 2 bases and J by 8 bases, leaving 9 bases between them. Germline V gives CDR1 MNHEY, CDR2 SMNVEV (reference sequence). The CDR3 sequence is 13 residues long. CDR3 residues: CASSLKFGEKLFF. The DNA of the CDR3 is TGTGCCAGCAGTTTAAAGTTCGGGGAAAAACTGTTTTTT.

The chain couples TRBV5-4 to TRBJ2-5, with a possible D match to TRBD1 (5 bases). The J call may not be correct, given that the DNA end is closer to TRBJ2-7. This CDR3 is 12 amino acids long. The germline CDR1 and CDR2 sequences are SGHNT and YYREEE (reference sequence). The CDR3 sequence: CASSSDSYEQYF. Written as DNA, the CDR3 is TGTGCCAGCAGCTCTGACAGCTACGAGCAGTACTTC.

Turning to this clone: The conserved phenylalanine or tryptophan normally closing the CDR3 is absent here, so this likely arose from a read error. The chain has TRBV18 and TRBJ1-2, with TRBD1 matching 8 bases. CDR1 KGHSH and CDR2 LQKENI come from the germline V gene. The CDR3 is 13 amino acids. With V trimmed by 2 bases and J by 8 bases, 4 bases remained unmatched. CDR3 in amino acids: CASSPKTGEGYTS. CDR3 nucleotide sequence: TGTGCCAGCTCACCAAAGACAGGGGAAGGCTACACCTCC.

The rearrangement joins TRBV19 to TRBJ1-5; possible D gene TRBD1, 5 bases. The CDR3 sequence is 14 residues long. Trimming left V 6 bases short and J 4 bases short, with 13 bases between. Germline CDR1 reads LNHDA; CDR2 reads SQIVND (reference sequence). CDR3 in amino acids: CASRGWGGNQPQHF. The CDR3 nucleotides are TGTGCCAGTAGAGGGTGGGGCGGTAATCAGCCCCAGCATTTT.

This clone was counted only a few times. The J gene is TRBJ2-2, the V gene TRBV9; tentatively, D is TRBD2 (5 bases). V was pared by 0 bases and J by 6 bases, with 12 bases between. The CDR3 length is 15 residues. The V gene's germline CDR1 is SGDLS and CDR2 YYNGEE. This chain's CDR3 is CASSVAPAGAGELFF. For the CDR3, the DNA is TGTGCCAGCAGCGTAGCCCCAGCCGGGGCCGGGGAGCTGTTTTTT.

The V gene is TRBV29-1, the J gene TRBJ1-2, with a possible D match to TRBD1 (6 bases). The CDR3 consists of 11 residues. V was clipped by 6 bases and J by 6 bases, with 11 bases between them. CDR1 is SQVTM, CDR2 ANQGSEA, per germline. The CDR3 DNA follows: TGCAGCGTAACAGGGATGGATGGCTACACCTTC. Residues: CSVTGMDGYTF.

The V gene is TRBV19, the J gene TRBJ1-1; 8 positions agree with TRBD1. This CDR3 contains 14 residues. The junction had 7 bases not matched to a gene; V was cut back by 5 bases and J by 5 bases. Germline V gene sequence: CDR1 LNHDA, CDR2 SQIVND (reference sequence). The CDR3 coding sequence is TGTGCCAGTAGTCCCACAGGGGGACAAACTGAAGCTTTCTTT. It codes for CASSPTGGQTEAFF.

The gene calls are TRBV7-3 and TRBJ2-6, with 10 positions matching TRBD2. The germline V gene has CDR1 SGHTA and CDR2 FQGTGA. The CDR3 loop spans 18 amino acids. V lost 5 bases, J lost 0 bases, and 7 bases stayed unmatched. CDR3 DNA sequence: TGTGCCAGCAGCCCCGGACTAGCGGTGAGCTCTGGGGCCAACGTCCTGACTTTC. Translated, it gives CASSPGLAVSSGANVLTF. Combining the CDR3 with reference TRBV7-3 and TRBJ2-6 gives the whole variable domain GAGVSQTPSNKVTEKGKYVELRCDPISGHTALYWYRQSLGQGPEFLIYFQGTGAADDSGLPNDRFFAVRPEGSVSTLKIQRTERGDSAVYLCASSPGLAVSSGANVLTFGAGSRLTVL.

V is TRBV2 and J is TRBJ1-1, with D perhaps TRBD1 (6 bases). The CDR3 sequence is 10 residues long. CDR1 is SNHLY, CDR2 FYNNEI, per germline. Trimming cost V 6 bases and J 10 bases, with 9 bases left between them. CDR3 sequence reads: CASRGASAFF. In DNA form, the CDR3 reads TGTGCCAGCAGGGGGGCGTCAGCTTTCTTT. The variable domain in full, with the rest retrieved from reference TRBV2 and TRBJ1-1, is EPEVTQTPSHQVTQMGQEVILRCVPISNHLYFYWYRQILGQKVEFLVSFYNNEISEKSEIFDDQFSVERPDGSNFTLKIRSTKLEDSAMYFCASRGASAFFGQGTRLTVV.

The V and J genes are TRBV5-1 and TRBJ1-1; a weak D match, TRBD1 (6 bases). This CDR3 is 15 amino acids long. V was pared by 6 bases and J by 2 bases, with 17 bases between. Per germline, CDR1 SGHRS and CDR2 YFSETQ. CDR3 loop: CASTYIQGPNTEAFF. The CDR3 nucleotides are TGCGCCAGCACATACATACAGGGACCCAACACTGAAGCTTTCTTT.

This clone was seen more than once but under ten times. The chain combines TRBV10-2 with TRBJ1-5, with D possibly being TRBD1 (6 bases). The CDR3 has 12 residues. The germline CDR1 and CDR2 sequences are WSHSY and SAAADI. Deletions cut 6 bases from V and 6 bases from J, with 9 bases between. CDR3 residues: CASRTGTQPQHF. The CDR3, as DNA: TGCGCCAGCAGAACAGGGACTCAGCCCCAGCATTTT.

This sequence joins TRBV2 and TRBJ1-3; D uncertain. This CDR3 has 14 residues. V lost 1 base to trimming and J lost 7 bases, with 11 bases between them. The germline V gene has CDR1 SNHLY and CDR2 FYNNEI. The CDR3 sequence is CASSEVGRGNTIYF. DNA for the CDR3: TGTGCCAGCAGTGAAGTGGGCCGTGGGAACACCATATATTTT.

The chain employs TRBV9 and TRBJ2-5, with D perhaps TRBD1 (6 bases). The CDR3 is 16 residues long. From germline, CDR1 is SGDLS and CDR2 YYNGEE. V was shortened by 4 bases and J by 3 bases, with 19 bases between the two germline ends. CDR3: CASSPGPRGGEETQYF. The CDR3 bases are TGTGCCAGCAGCCCCGGCCCCCGAGGGGGAGAAGAGACCCAGTACTTC.

This rearrangement joins TRBV9 to TRBJ1-4; weak D call: TRBD1 (5 bases). V was trimmed by 4 bases and J by 4 bases, leaving 20 bases between them. The V gene's germline CDR1 is SGDLS and CDR2 YYNGEE. The CDR3 is 17 residues long. CDR3 sequence reads: CASSPPRDRGFNEKLFF. CDR3 in DNA: TGTGCCAGCAGCCCCCCGCGGGACCGAGGATTTAATGAAAAACTGTTTTTT.